A single sample is the source of the 13 T cell receptor beta chains below, sequenced in a study of STAT5B mutations in CD4+ large granular lymphocyte leukemia. Generated by immunoSEQ multiplex PCR, the TCRdb table keeps only in-frame clones and is missing some. The profile shows about 35,000 clones, 55% to 80% of them singletons. The sequenced sample consisted of CD4+ T cells from blood buffy coats. The origin of the receptors is a human donor in good health.

The gene calls are TRBV21-1 and TRBJ2-1; the table gives TRBD2 as D, unverified against the DNA. TRBV21-1 is a recognized pseudogene. The CDR3 is made up of 16 amino acids. CDR3 residues: CASSTLRGGSYNEQFF. The CDR3 nucleotides are TGTGCCAGCAGCACGTTGCGGGGGGGCTCCTACAATGAGCAGTTCTTC.

This clone appeared a single time. The chain carries TRBV4-3 and TRBJ2-7; 7 nucleotides line up with TRBD1. This CDR3 spans 15 amino acids. V trimming: 1 base; J trimming: 3 bases; junction bases outside the gene matches: 6. Germline lookup yields CDR1 LGHNA and CDR2 YSLEER. The DNA for the CDR3 is TGCGCCAGCAGCCAAGTAAGGCAGGGGGACTACGAGCAGTACTTC. Its protein is CASSQVRQGDYEQYF.

The chain recombines TRBV7-2 with TRBJ2-4; TRBD2 matches at 8 bases. The V and J ends lost 5 bases and 6 bases, in that order; junction bases with no gene match: 9. This CDR3 is 15 amino acids long. Germline V gives CDR1 SGHTA, CDR2 FQGNSA. CDR3 residues: CASSDGTRGGNIQYF. The CDR3 nucleotides are TGTGCCAGCAGCGACGGGACTAGGGGGGGAAACATTCAGTACTTC. The variable domain in full, completed from reference TRBV7-2 and TRBJ2-4, reads GAGVSQSPSNKVTEKGKDVELRCDPISGHTALYWYRQSLGQGLEFLIYFQGNSAPDKSGLPSDRFSAERTGGSVSTLTIQRTQQEDSAVYLCASSDGTRGGNIQYFGAGTRLSVL.

The genes are TRBV21-1 and TRBJ1-2. TRBV21-1 represents a pseudogene. The CDR3 covers 10 residues. CDR3: CASSMSGYTF. In DNA form, the CDR3 reads TGTGCCAGCAGCATGTCCGGCTACACCTTC.

The chain joins TRBV7-8 to TRBJ1-2; the D gene is possibly TRBD1 (6 bases). The germline V gene encodes CDR1 SGHVS and CDR2 FQNEAQ. The CDR3 contains 14 residues. V lost 1 base and J lost 8, with 14 bases in between. CDR3 protein: CASSLGPGGPGYTF. In DNA form, the CDR3 reads TGTGCCAGCAGCTTAGGGCCCGGGGGCCCGGGCTACACCTTC.

This rearrangement joins TRBV9 to TRBJ1-3, with 7 bases matching TRBD1. Germline CDR1 SGDLS, CDR2 YYNGEE. The CDR3 length is 16 residues. Trimming took 3 bases from V and 7 from J; bases not matched to a gene: 13. The CDR3 protein is CASSASGTAVGNTIYF. CDR3 DNA: TGTGCCAGCAGCGCATCCGGGACAGCGGTAGGGAACACCATATATTTT.

The rearrangement joins TRBV18 to TRBJ2-2; a weak D match, TRBD1 (6 bases). The CDR3 consists of 15 residues. CDR1 is KGHSH and CDR2 is LQKENI in the germline V gene. V lost 3 bases and J 1 base, leaving 9 bases between the germline ends. In nucleotides, the CDR3 is TGTGCCAGCTCACCTAAAGGGGGGAACACCGGGGAGCTGTTTTTT. Translation gives CASSPKGGNTGELFF.

The genes are TRBV20-1 and TRBJ1-2; D ambiguous. Germline CDR1 and CDR2: DFQATT and SNEGSKA (reference sequence). CDR3 length: 11 residues. V was clipped by 6 bases and J by 6 bases, with 11 bases between them. CDR3 in amino acids: CSATHGNGYTF. The CDR3 region has the DNA TGCAGTGCAACACATGGGAATGGCTACACCTTC.

This clone was counted a single time. This chain connects TRBV7-2 to TRBJ2-1, with D maybe TRBD1 (5 bases). Germline-derived CDR1 and CDR2 are SGHTA and FQGNSA. V was clipped by 1 base and J by 4 bases, with 11 bases between them. The CDR3 totals 15 residues. The CDR3 region is CASSLGWQGYNEQFF. CDR3 bases: TGTGCCAGCAGCTTAGGTTGGCAGGGTTACAATGAGCAGTTCTTC.

The chain joins TRBV18 to TRBJ2-7; D assignment may be TRBD1 or TRBD2 (5 bases each). The length of the CDR3 is 16 residues. Germline V gene lookup returns CDR1 KGHSH and CDR2 LQKENI. Trimming shortened V by 3 bases and J by 3 bases, and 18 bases separated the two germline ends. Here the CDR3 reads CASSPRRGDAHYEQYF. Here the CDR3 DNA reads TGTGCCAGCTCACCCCGGCGTGGGGACGCACACTACGAGCAGTACTTC.

The chain has TRBV4-1 and TRBJ2-1, with 14 bases matching TRBD2. This CDR3 region has 18 residues. J was trimmed by 8 bases and V by 0 bases; bases with no gene match: 9. The germline CDR1 and CDR2 sequences are MGHRA and YSYEKL. CDR3 in amino acids: CASSQDFGRTSGGYEQFF. CDR3 nucleotides: TGCGCCAGCAGCCAAGATTTCGGCCGGACTAGCGGGGGGTATGAGCAGTTCTTC.

By frequency in the sample, this clone is medium-sized. This chain links TRBV19 with TRBJ2-1; D tentatively fits TRBD1 or TRBD2 (5 bases each). V was cut by 6 bases and J by 9 bases, with 21 bases left in between. The germline CDR1 and CDR2 sequences are LNHDA and SQIVND (reference sequence). The CDR3 has 15 amino acids. The CDR3 sequence is CASSRIGTVKGEQFF. The CDR3 DNA reads TGTGCCAGTAGCAGAATCGGGACGGTGAAAGGTGAGCAGTTCTTC.

This rearrangement joins TRBV29-1 to TRBJ1-4; D gene uncertain. The V end was cut by 5 bases, the J end by 4 bases, with 14 bases between. Germline V lookup: CDR1 SQVTM, CDR2 ANQGSEA. CDR3 length: 14 amino acids. This chain's CDR3 is CSVSLGWGNEKLFF. CDR3 bases: TGCAGCGTTTCGTTGGGTTGGGGTAATGAAAAACTGTTTTTT.